A single sample is the source of the 25 T cell receptor beta chains below, sequenced in a study of human T cells and chemical hapten exposure. TCRdb processed the RACE reads anew with MiXCR; each CDR3 protein has one entry. This table has 150,000 to 200,000 distinct CDR3 sequences, roughly 30% appearing once. Time point in this sample: pre-sensitization, week 0. This sample's treatment: therapeutic diphenylcyclopropenone sensitization with weekly scalp DPC. This specimen was whole blood, taken in connection with sensitization to the hapten diphenylcyclopropenone (DPC). These receptors were collected from a woman aged 25 to 39 with alopecia areata. Some clones in this sample may be carry-over from other donors' samples.

This chain joins TRBV28 and TRBJ2-7; 12 bases match TRBD2. The CDR3 is 17 amino acids. The trim removed 5 bases at V and 0 bases at J, leaving 8 bases unmatched. Germline lookup yields CDR1 MDHEN and CDR2 SYDVKM. CDR3 nucleotides: TGTGCCAGCAGTACTATGACTAGCGGGGGAATCTCCTACGAGCAGTACTTC. Protein product: CASSTMTSGGISYEQYF.

V is TRBV29-1 and J is TRBJ2-3; possible D gene TRBD1, 5 bases. Germline lookup yields CDR1 SQVTM and CDR2 ANQGSEA. There are 13 residues in the CDR3. The germline V and J ends were trimmed by 7 bases and 3 bases, with 14 bases remaining between them. CDR3 amino acids: CSAARGETDTQYF. For the CDR3, the DNA is TGCAGCGCTGCAAGGGGCGAAACAGATACGCAGTATTTT.

The V and J genes are TRBV4-1 and TRBJ2-7; D call uncertain. Germline loops: CDR1 MGHRA, CDR2 YSYEKL. V was clipped by 4 bases and J by 1 base, with 8 bases between them. The CDR3 consists of 13 residues. Here the CDR3 reads CASSPDTSYEQYF. CDR3 nucleotides: TGCGCCAGCAGCCCCGACACGTCCTACGAGCAGTACTTC.

The count of this clonotype is one. The chain is built from TRBV29-1 and TRBJ2-1, with 7 positions matching TRBD2. V lost 7 bases to trimming and J lost 9 bases; unmatched junction nucleotides: 21. Germline-derived CDR1 and CDR2 are SQVTM and ANQGSEA. CDR3 length: 16 residues. CDR3 DNA: TGCAGCGCGGCGGAGGGTGCGGGAGCAATTGCGGGTGAGCAGTTCTTC. It yields the protein CSAAEGAGAIAGEQFF.

In this sample, this clonotype turned up a few times. The chain carries TRBV28 and TRBJ1-1, with D unresolved. Germline values: CDR1 MDHEN, CDR2 SYDVKM. V gave up 5 bases and J gave up 8 bases, with 12 bases separating them. The CDR3 extends over 12 amino acids. For the CDR3, the DNA is TGTGCCAGCAGTCTCCCGCTTTTAGAAGCTTTCTTT. Protein product: CASSLPLLEAFF.

This chain joins TRBV5-1 and TRBJ1-4, with 8 bases matching TRBD1. The CDR3 loop spans 15 amino acids. Trimming took 0 bases from V and 7 from J; bases not matched to a gene: 5. The germline V gene encodes CDR1 SGHRS and CDR2 YFSETQ. CDR3 nucleotides: TGCGCCAGCAGCTTGGCAGGGGGCCTTAGTGAAAAACTGTTTTTT. Translating gives CASSLAGGLSEKLFF.

The rearrangement joins TRBV16 to TRBJ2-7; D is perhaps TRBD2 (7 bases). Trimming stripped 3 bases from V and 6 bases from J, with 12 bases between. The CDR3 has 13 residues. Germline-derived CDR1 and CDR2 are KGHSY and FQNENV. The DNA of the CDR3 is TGTGCCAGCAGCCAGACCGGGGGGCGCGAGCAGTACTTC. Its protein product is CASSQTGGREQYF. Full variable domain (rest looked up from reference TRBV16 and TRBJ2-7): GEEVAQTPKHLVRGEGQKAKLYCAPIKGHSYVFWYQQVLKNEFKFLISFQNENVFDETGMPKERFSAKCLPNSPCSLEIQATKLEDSAVYFCASSQTGGREQYFGPGTRLTVT.

This clonotype appeared a few times. The chain joins TRBV10-3 to TRBJ2-7, with D perhaps matching TRBD1 (6 bases). The germline CDR1 and CDR2 sequences are ENHRY and SYGVKD. Trimming removed 6 bases from V and 5 bases from J, with 14 bases in between. The length of the CDR3 is 13 residues. The CDR3 protein is CAISPGTSNEQYF. DNA of the CDR3: TGTGCCATCAGCCCCGGGACAAGCAACGAGCAGTACTTC.

This clonotype was counted between two and nine times. The chain is built from TRBV9 and TRBJ2-1; no clear D. The V gene lost 3 bases and the J gene lost 4 bases, with 8 bases spanning the gap. Germline V gives CDR1 SGDLS, CDR2 YYNGEE. The CDR3 runs 13 residues. This chain's CDR3 is CASSADIYNEQFF. CDR3 bases: TGTGCCAGCAGCGCCGACATTTACAATGAGCAGTTCTTC.

This chain links TRBV11-2 with TRBJ2-3, with TRBD2 matching over 8 bases. The germline V gene has CDR1 SGHAT and CDR2 FQNNGV. The CDR3 extends over 16 amino acids. The J segment lost 6 bases and the V segment lost 4 bases, leaving 12 bases of the junction unmatched. This CDR3 is CASSSEPGLGADTQYF. The CDR3 DNA reads TGTGCCAGCAGCTCCGAACCGGGACTAGGGGCGGATACGCAGTATTTT. Full variable domain (remainder filled in from reference TRBV11-2 and TRBJ2-3): EAGVAQSPRYKIIEKRQSVAFWCNPISGHATLYWYQQILGQGPKLLIQFQNNGVVDDSQLPKDRFSAERLKGVDSTLKIQPAKLEDSAVYLCASSSEPGLGADTQYFGPGTRLTVL.

Only a few counts were recorded for this clonotype. The chain recombines TRBV7-9 with TRBJ2-7; 8 bases align to TRBD1. The CDR3 extends over 14 amino acids. V was clipped by 3 bases and J by 5 bases; unmatched bases: 6. Germline V gives CDR1 SEHNR, CDR2 FQNEAQ (reference sequence). The CDR3 region is CASSLAGGFHEQYF. The CDR3 region has the DNA TGTGCCAGCAGCTTGGCAGGGGGCTTCCACGAGCAGTACTTC.

This clonotype has only a few counts. V and J are TRBV7-2 and TRBJ1-3; the D is unclear. V was clipped by 0 bases and J by 5 bases, with 8 bases between them. CDR3 length: 14 residues. Per the germline V gene, CDR1 is SGHTA and CDR2 is FQGNSA. CDR3 coding DNA: TGTGCCAGCAGCTTAGCGATGGCGAGAAACACCATATATTTT. Translated: CASSLAMARNTIYF.

This clonotype was observed a few times. V gene TRBV28 combines with J gene TRBJ1-2, with 7 bases identical to TRBD1. CDR1 MDHEN and CDR2 SYDVKM come from the germline V gene. The CDR3 runs to 12 residues. V gave up 5 bases and J gave up 3 bases; unmatched junction bases: 0. CDR3 sequence (DNA): TGTGCCAGCAGTGGGACAGACTATGGCTACACCTTC. This encodes CASSGTDYGYTF.

The chain carries TRBV28 and TRBJ1-5, with D possibly being TRBD1 (6 bases). Germline-derived CDR1 and CDR2 are MDHEN and SYDVKM. The CDR3 covers 14 residues. Trimming took off 1 base at V and 4 bases at J, with 8 bases between the two ends. DNA for the CDR3: TGTGCCAGCAGTTTATCGGACAGAAATCAGCCCCAGCATTTT. Its protein is CASSLSDRNQPQHF. Using reference TRBV28 and TRBJ1-5 for the parts outside the CDR3, the full variable domain is DVKVTQSSRYLVKRTGEKVFLECVQDMDHENMFWYRQDPGLGLRLIYFSYDVKMKEKGDIPEGYSVSREKKERFSLILESASTNQTSMYLCASSLSDRNQPQHFGDGTRLSIL.

This chain joins TRBV5-1 and TRBJ2-2, with 10 bases aligning to TRBD2. The CDR3 consists of 16 residues. V lost 4 bases to trimming and J lost 2 bases; unmatched junction nucleotides: 5. CDR1 and CDR2 from the germline V gene are SGHRS and YFSETQ. CDR3 protein: CASSRGLAENTGELFF. Here the CDR3 DNA reads TGCGCCAGCAGCCGCGGACTAGCGGAAAACACCGGGGAGCTGTTTTTT. The whole variable domain, filled in from reference TRBV5-1 and TRBJ2-2, reads KAGVTQTPRYLIKTRGQQVTLSCSPISGHRSVSWYQQTPGQGLQFLFEYFSETQRNKGNFPGRFSGRQFSNSRSEMNVSTLELGDSALYLCASSRGLAENTGELFFGEGSRLTVL.

The chain has TRBV12-3 or TRBV12-4 and TRBJ2-1; 10 bases map to TRBD2. The CDR3 has 13 amino acids. The ends lost 6 bases at V and 14 bases at J; junction bases unmatched: 10. CDR3 in amino acids: CASSPLTSGTEFF. The CDR3 nucleotides read TGTGCCAGCAGCCCTCTAACTAGCGGGACCGAGTTCTTC.

The gene calls are TRBV5-8 and TRBJ1-2, with D possibly TRBD1 on 6 matching bases. The CDR3 extends over 14 amino acids. Between the trimmed V and J ends, which lost 0 bases and 4 bases, there was a span of 10 bases. Germline CDR1 reads SGHTS; CDR2 reads YDEGEE. In DNA form, the CDR3 reads TGTGCCAGCAGCTTGGGAGCAGGGGCCTATGGCTACACCTTC. Its protein is CASSLGAGAYGYTF. Full variable domain (remainder filled in from reference TRBV5-8 and TRBJ1-2): EAGVTQSPTHLIKTRGQQATLRCSPISGHTSVYWYQQALGLGLQFLLWYDEGEERNRGNFPPRFSGRQFPNYSSELNVNALELEDSALYLCASSLGAGAYGYTFGSGTRLTVV.

The chain employs TRBV20-1 and TRBJ2-3; no definite D call. This CDR3 is 15 amino acids long. The V gene's germline CDR1 is DFQATT and CDR2 SNEGSKA (reference sequence). V lost 6 bases, J lost 1 base, and 17 bases lay in between. CDR3 loop: CSAAPQQWGTDTQYF. The CDR3 DNA follows: TGCAGTGCCGCGCCCCAACAGTGGGGCACAGATACGCAGTATTTT.

The rearrangement joins TRBV5-1 to TRBJ2-1; weak D call: TRBD2 (6 bases). Trimming left V 2 bases short and J 4 bases short, with 13 bases between. CDR1 is SGHRS and CDR2 is YFSETQ in the germline V gene. This CDR3 spans 15 amino acids. The CDR3 here is CASSFPLASYNEQFF. Written as DNA, the CDR3 is TGCGCCAGCAGCTTCCCGCTAGCGTCATACAATGAGCAGTTCTTC.

This clonotype was picked up one time. V is TRBV29-1 and J is TRBJ2-5; tentative D call: TRBD1 (6 bases). Germline V lookup: CDR1 SQVTM, CDR2 ANQGSEA. V was trimmed by 8 bases and J by 1 base, leaving 17 bases between them. This CDR3 has 14 residues. CDR3: CSSLGAGSQETQYF. CDR3 coding DNA: TGCAGCTCGCTGGGGGCAGGGTCCCAAGAGACCCAGTACTTC.

The rearrangement links TRBV28 to TRBJ1-5, with a weak D call TRBD1 (6 bases). The length of the CDR3 is 15 residues. Trimming removed 3 bases from V and 5 bases from J, with 14 bases in between. Germline loops: CDR1 MDHEN, CDR2 SYDVKM. Written as DNA, the CDR3 is TGTGCCAGCAGTTTCGTGCGGGGGCGTGATCAGCCCCAGCATTTT. This encodes CASSFVRGRDQPQHF.

This clonotype was seen a handful of times. The V and J genes are TRBV20-1 and TRBJ2-3; D is possibly TRBD2 (6 bases). The ends were cut back, 6 bases at V and 5 bases at J, with 9 bases in the middle. Germline V gene sequence: CDR1 DFQATT, CDR2 SNEGSKA (reference sequence). This CDR3 spans 11 amino acids. CDR3 region: CSARRGDTQYF. Written as DNA, the CDR3 is TGCAGTGCGAGGAGGGGAGATACGCAGTATTTT.

This clonotype came up a few times. J is TRBJ2-2 and V is TRBV6-2 or TRBV6-3; D gene unclear. Germline V gives CDR1 MNHEY, CDR2 SVGEGT. V lost 6 bases and J lost 13, with 18 bases in between. This CDR3 has 13 residues. CDR3 in DNA: TGTGCCAGCAGCGCTACAGCCCCACGCGGGCTGTTTTTT. It codes for CASSATAPRGLFF.

The V gene is TRBV7-2, the J gene TRBJ1-4, with 10 bases that match TRBD1. The J segment lost 8 bases and the V segment lost 1 base, leaving 4 bases of the junction unmatched. CDR1 is SGHTA and CDR2 is FQGNSA in the germline V gene. The CDR3 loop spans 15 amino acids. CDR3 DNA: TGTGCCAGCAGCTTAGGACAGGGGGCTAGAGAAAAACTGTTTTTT. Translated: CASSLGQGAREKLFF.

The rearrangement joins TRBV20-1 to TRBJ1-5; D might be TRBD1 (6 bases). Trimming removed 5 bases from V and 0 bases from J, with 20 bases in between. The CDR3 loop spans 17 amino acids. The germline gives CDR1 DFQATT, CDR2 SNEGSKA (reference sequence). CDR3 sequence reads: CSAPRGGPMYSNQPQHF. Written as DNA, the CDR3 is TGCAGTGCTCCACGTGGGGGGCCGATGTATAGCAATCAGCCCCAGCATTTT.